Shown below are 5 T cell receptor beta chains from a single sample sequenced in a study of T cell clusters in autoimmune cytopenias. Each sample's input was roughly 230 ng genomic DNA, 38,000 or so genome equivalents. TRB was amplified by touch-down multiplex PCR, primer pools A and B combined. TCRdb re-called the multiplex PCR reads, yielding one record per CDR3 amino acid sequence without DNA. Listed are several thousand distinct CDR3 sequences; roughly 31% falls within the top ten. In addition, the sample was reused for a study of T cell repertoires in aging, cancer and after chemotherapy.

The specimen was peripheral blood. The source is a human donor with an autoimmune cytopenia or autoimmune hepatitis (not recorded which).

This clonotype registers medium-sized by frequency. The J gene is TRBJ2-7, the V gene TRBV20-1; lacking DNA, the TRBD1 call made by TCRdb goes unchecked. This CDR3 is 15 amino acids long. CDR1 is DFQATT, CDR2 SNEGSKA, per germline (reference sequence). CDR3 in amino acids: CSARDWGQGSYEQYF.

This clonotype is called medium-sized based on its frequency. The V call is TRBV7-9, the J call TRBJ2-1; the D gene TCRdb calls, TRBD1, cannot be checked with no DNA. CDR1 and CDR2 from the germline V gene are SEHNR and FQNEAQ (reference sequence). This CDR3 is 14 amino acids long. CDR3 sequence reads: CASSSQGGNNEQFF.

V gene TRBV5-4 combines with J gene TRBJ2-7; TCRdb's D call of TRBD2 is untestable without DNA. The CDR3 runs 16 residues. Germline-derived CDR1 and CDR2 are SGHNT and YYREEE (reference sequence). CDR3 sequence: CASSRGTSGSPYEQYF.

Measured by frequency, this clonotype is medium-sized. The J gene is TRBJ1-1, the V gene TRBV7-6. Germline loops: CDR1 SGHVS, CDR2 FNYEAQ. The CDR3 runs 13 residues. The CDR3 loop is CASSLRANTEAFF.

The V and J genes are TRBV6-1 and TRBJ1-1. The CDR3 loop spans 15 amino acids. Germline loops: CDR1 MNHNS, CDR2 SASEGT. The chain's CDR3 is CASSERRGLNTEAFF.